These 19 T cell receptor beta chains came from one sample sequenced in a study of blood T cell repertoires in COVID-19. Repertoires were generated with immunoSEQ multiplex PCR, while TCRdb's copy carries only in-frame clones and drops some. Here the sample spans around 150,000 clones, about nine tenths being singletons. The sequenced sample consisted of peripheral blood. Receptors were obtained from a man aged 25 to 40 with COVID-19, enrolled during active disease.

This sequence joins TRBV7-2 and TRBJ1-2; 12 nucleotides line up with TRBD1. Germline values: CDR1 SGHTA, CDR2 FQGNSA. The junction had 3 bases not matched to a gene; V was cut back by 5 bases and J by 2 bases. CDR3 size: 15 residues. In nucleotides, the CDR3 is TGTGCCAGCAGCACCGGGACAGGGGGCAACTATGGCTACACCTTC. This translates into CASSTGTGGNYGYTF.

The V call is TRBV7-9, the J call TRBJ2-5; 7 bases match TRBD2. Losses at the gene ends were 5 bases for V and 5 bases for J; bases not matched to a gene: 8. This CDR3 spans 14 amino acids. Germline CDR1 is SEHNR and CDR2 is FQNEAQ (reference sequence). CDR3: CASSPSGRVETQYF. The CDR3 nucleotides are TGTGCCAGCAGCCCATCGGGGAGGGTGGAGACCCAGTACTTC.

The chain combines TRBV3-1 (or the pseudogene TRBV3-2) with TRBJ1-5; 7 bases agree with TRBD1. There are 17 residues in the CDR3. CDR1 is LGHDT, CDR2 YNNKEL, per germline (reference sequence). Trimming cost V 4 bases and J 3 bases; bases outside gene matches: 12. DNA of the CDR3: TGTGCCAGCAGCCGACAAAACAGGGGTGTTAACAATCAGCCCCAGCATTTT. It specifies CASSRQNRGVNNQPQHF.

This chain links TRBV28 with TRBJ2-7, with 8 bases that match TRBD2. Germline-derived CDR1 and CDR2 are MDHEN and SYDVKM. This CDR3 has 15 residues. V gave up 3 bases and J gave up 3 bases; unmatched junction bases: 7. For the CDR3, the DNA is TGTGCCAGCAGTTTTCGTGGGACTAGAGACTACGAGCAGTACTTC. Protein sequence: CASSFRGTRDYEQYF. Drawing the rest from reference TRBV28 and TRBJ2-7, the complete variable domain is DVKVTQSSRYLVKRTGEKVFLECVQDMDHENMFWYRQDPGLGLRLIYFSYDVKMKEKGDIPEGYSVSREKKERFSLILESASTNQTSMYLCASSFRGTRDYEQYFGPGTRLTVT.

V usage is TRBV3-1 (or the pseudogene TRBV3-2) and J usage is TRBJ1-6; D is possibly TRBD1 (5 bases). The CDR3 contains 13 residues. The germline V gene encodes CDR1 LGHDT and CDR2 YNNKEL (reference sequence). Trimming stripped 1 base from V and 12 bases from J, with 10 bases between. The CDR3: CASSQVGEGPLHF. Here the CDR3 DNA reads TGTGCCAGCAGCCAAGTGGGGGAGGGACCCCTCCACTTT.

The chain uses TRBV2 and TRBJ2-5, with TRBD2 as a possible D gene (5 bases). CDR1 is SNHLY, CDR2 FYNNEI, per germline. V shed 6 bases and J shed 3 bases, with 11 bases lying between them. There are 13 residues in the CDR3. This CDR3 is CASSNGNKETQYF. CDR3 bases: TGTGCCAGCAGCAACGGGAACAAAGAGACCCAGTACTTC.

The chain is built from TRBV6-2 or TRBV6-3 and TRBJ1-2, with 9 positions matching TRBD1. Germline V gene sequence: CDR1 MNHEY, CDR2 SVGEGT. Unmatched junction bases numbered 11, after V lost 2 bases and J lost 4 bases. The CDR3 length is 17 residues. CDR3 amino acids: CASSYPLWTGESYGYTF. The CDR3, as DNA: TGTGCCAGCAGTTACCCCCTTTGGACAGGGGAGAGCTATGGCTACACCTTC.

This clone was recorded once. This sequence joins TRBV27 and TRBJ2-1; TRBD1 matches at 9 bases. This CDR3 spans 13 amino acids. Unmatched junction bases numbered 6, after V lost 6 bases and J lost 9 bases. The germline CDR1 and CDR2 sequences are MNHEY and SMNVEV (reference sequence). As DNA, the CDR3 is TGTGCCAGCAGGACACAGGGGGCGCTTGAGCAGTTCTTC. Its translation is CASRTQGALEQFF.

This clone appeared a single time. The chain employs TRBV27 and TRBJ2-1; 12 bases are a match to TRBD2. The CDR3 is 13 residues long. V was clipped by 9 bases and J by 5 bases; unmatched bases: 2. Germline values: CDR1 MNHEY, CDR2 SMNVEV (reference sequence). CDR3 sequence: CASRLAGDNEQFF. The CDR3 bases are TGTGCCAGTAGACTAGCGGGAGACAATGAGCAGTTCTTC.

The V and J genes are TRBV9 and TRBJ1-3; 10 bases are a match to TRBD1. This CDR3 spans 19 amino acids. From germline, CDR1 is SGDLS and CDR2 YYNGEE. J was trimmed by 6 bases and V by 7 bases; bases with no gene match: 22. This CDR3 reads CASGITGTGDWWEENTIYF. In DNA, the CDR3 is TGTGCCAGCGGCATAACCGGGACAGGGGATTGGTGGGAAGAAAACACCATATATTTT. Looking up the rest from reference TRBV9 and TRBJ1-3 gives the full variable domain: DSGVTQTPKHLITATGQRVTLRCSPRSGDLSVYWYQQSLDQGLQFLIQYYNGEERAKGNILERFSAQQFPDLHSELNLSSLELGDSALYFCASGITGTGDWWEENTIYFGEGSWLTVV.

The chain carries TRBV2 and TRBJ2-7; 7 bases fit TRBD1. This CDR3 region has 15 residues. V dropped 6 bases and J dropped 2; count of bases not matched to a gene: 10. The germline V gene encodes CDR1 SNHLY and CDR2 FYNNEI. CDR3 region: CASRQRQGRPYEQYF. The CDR3 DNA follows: TGTGCCAGCAGGCAAAGACAGGGAAGACCCTACGAGCAGTACTTC.

The rearrangement joins TRBV4-1 to TRBJ1-3; TRBD1 matches 7 bases. Losses at the gene ends were 6 bases for V and 0 bases for J; bases not matched to a gene: 8. Germline CDR1 MGHRA, CDR2 YSYEKL. The CDR3 runs 16 residues. The CDR3: CASSLTGTSSGNTIYF. CDR3 DNA: TGCGCCAGCAGTTTGACAGGGACTAGCTCTGGAAACACCATATATTTT.

This chain links TRBV4-3 with TRBJ1-4; 9 bases map to TRBD1. Germline CDR1 LGHNA, CDR2 YSLEER. V dropped 0 bases and J dropped 6; count of bases not matched to a gene: 2. CDR3 size: 15 residues. The CDR3 bases are TGCGCCAGCAGCCAAGAGGGGACAGGGTATGAAAAACTGTTTTTT. Translating it yields CASSQEGTGYEKLFF.

The V gene is TRBV11-2, the J gene TRBJ2-7, with D tentatively TRBD2 (6 bases). CDR1 and CDR2 from the germline V gene are SGHAT and FQNNGV. This CDR3 contains 14 residues. V dropped 6 bases and J dropped 3 bases, with 15 bases sitting between them. The CDR3 region has the DNA TGTGCCAGCAGGTCGGGACTGAATCGCTACGAGCAGTACTTC. It yields the protein CASRSGLNRYEQYF.

This sequence joins TRBV19 and TRBJ2-5, with 9 positions matching TRBD1. After removal of 8 bases from V and 2 bases from J, the junction contained 9 bases not matched to a gene. This CDR3 has 15 amino acids. CDR1 LNHDA and CDR2 SQIVND come from the germline V gene (reference sequence). DNA of the CDR3: TGTGCCAGTCGACCGACCGGGACAGGGCAAGAGACCCAGTACTTC. This gives the protein CASRPTGTGQETQYF. The full variable domain, with the rest looked up from reference TRBV19 and TRBJ2-5, is DGGITQSPKYLFRKEGQNVTLSCEQNLNHDAMYWYRQDPGQGLRLIYYSQIVNDFQKGDIAEGYSVSREKKESFPLTVTSAQKNPTAFYLCASRPTGTGQETQYFGPGTRLLVL.

The chain carries TRBV28 and TRBJ2-7, with 9 bases that match TRBD1. Germline V gene data show CDR1 as MDHEN and CDR2 as SYDVKM. The junction had 1 base not matched to a gene; V was cut back by 6 bases and J by 4 bases. The CDR3 sequence is 12 residues long. This CDR3 reads CASRQGAYEQYF. The CDR3 coding sequence is TGTGCCAGCAGACAGGGGGCTTACGAGCAGTACTTC.

The J gene is TRBJ1-2, the V gene TRBV19; 10 nucleotides line up with TRBD1. The V and J ends lost 7 bases and 0 bases, in that order; junction bases with no gene match: 11. This CDR3 spans 17 amino acids. Germline assignment: CDR1 LNHDA and CDR2 SQIVND (reference sequence). The DNA for the CDR3 is TGTGCCAGTAAAACCTGGACAGGGGGTGATACTAACTATGGCTACACCTTC. This codes for CASKTWTGGDTNYGYTF. The full variable domain, with the rest looked up from reference TRBV19 and TRBJ1-2, is DGGITQSPKYLFRKEGQNVTLSCEQNLNHDAMYWYRQDPGQGLRLIYYSQIVNDFQKGDIAEGYSVSREKKESFPLTVTSAQKNPTAFYLCASKTWTGGDTNYGYTFGSGTRLTVV.

The genes are TRBV4-1 and TRBJ2-1, with TRBD2 matching 7 bases. The CDR3 totals 19 residues. The V and J ends lost 2 bases and 1 base, in that order; junction bases with no gene match: 14. Germline CDR1 MGHRA, CDR2 YSYEKL. The CDR3 coding sequence is TGCGCCAGCAGCCAAAGGGGAGGGTTAGGGACTCCGTCCTACAATGAGCAGTTCTTC. It codes for CASSQRGGLGTPSYNEQFF.

This sequence joins TRBV7-8 and TRBJ2-1; TRBD1 agrees at 8 bases. Per the germline V gene, CDR1 is SGHVS and CDR2 is FQNEAQ. J lost 3 bases, V lost 5 bases, and 12 bases had no gene match. CDR3 length: 17 residues. Here the CDR3 reads CASSARTGQGGYNEQFF. The CDR3 coding sequence is TGTGCCAGCAGCGCCCGCACTGGACAGGGTGGCTACAATGAGCAGTTCTTC.